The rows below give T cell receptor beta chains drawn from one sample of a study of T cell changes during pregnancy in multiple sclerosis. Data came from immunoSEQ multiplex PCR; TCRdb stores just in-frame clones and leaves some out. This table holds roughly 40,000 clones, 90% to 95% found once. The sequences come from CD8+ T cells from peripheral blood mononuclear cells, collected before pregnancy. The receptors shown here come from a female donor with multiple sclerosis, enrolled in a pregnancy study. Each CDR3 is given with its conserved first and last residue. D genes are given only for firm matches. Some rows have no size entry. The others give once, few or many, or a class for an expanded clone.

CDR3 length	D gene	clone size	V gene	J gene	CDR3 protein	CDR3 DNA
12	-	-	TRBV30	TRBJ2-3	CAWSVLEDTQYF	TGTGCCTGGAGTGTACTAGAAGATACGCAGTATTTT
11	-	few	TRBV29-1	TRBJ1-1	CSVPGGTEAFF	TGCAGCGTTCCCGGGGGGACTGAAGCTTTCTTT
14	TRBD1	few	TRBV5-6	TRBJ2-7	CASSTGASTYEQYF	TGTGCCAGCAGCACAGGGGCCTCAACCTACGAGCAGTACTTC
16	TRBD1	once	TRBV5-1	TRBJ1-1	CASSPGTGGPGTEAFF	TGCGCCAGCAGCCCTGGGACAGGGGGCCCCGGGACCGAAGCTTTCTTT
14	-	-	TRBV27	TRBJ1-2	CASSPDSGSYGYTF	TGTGCCAGCAGTCCGGACTCAGGATCTTATGGCTACACCTTC
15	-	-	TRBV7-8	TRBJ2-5	CASSLGRGVSATQYF	TGTGCCAGCAGCTTAGGCCGGGGAGTTAGTGCGACCCAGTACTTC
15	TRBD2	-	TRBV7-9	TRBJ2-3	CASSALAGGTDTQYF	TGTGCCAGCAGCGCCCTGGCGGGAGGCACAGATACGCAGTATTTT
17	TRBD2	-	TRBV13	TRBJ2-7	CASSPWTSGRHGYEQYF	TGTGCCAGCAGCCCCTGGACTAGCGGGAGGCACGGGTACGAGCAGTACTTC
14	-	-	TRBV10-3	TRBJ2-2	CAISESLGPGELFF	TGTGCCATCAGTGAGTCTTTGGGGCCCGGGGAGCTGTTTTTT
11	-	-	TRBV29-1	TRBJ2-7	CSVESGYEQYF	TGCAGCGTTGAGTCGGGATACGAGCAGTACTTC
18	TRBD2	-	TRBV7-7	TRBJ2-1	CASSRNPWGGSSYNEQFF	TGTGCTAGCAGCCGAAACCCTTGGGGCGGGAGCTCCTACAATGAGCAGTTCTTC
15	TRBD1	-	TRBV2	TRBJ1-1	CASSTGTGIQTEAFF	TGTGCCAGCAGTACCGGGACAGGGATACAAACTGAAGCTTTCTTT
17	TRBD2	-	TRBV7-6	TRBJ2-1	CASSLRASGIFTDEQFF	TGTGCCAGCAGCTTGAGGGCTAGCGGGATATTTACCGATGAGCAGTTCTTC
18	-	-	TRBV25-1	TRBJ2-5	CASSNARVARRTEETQYF	TGTGCCAGCAGCAACGCCCGGGTAGCCCGGAGGACTGAAGAGACCCAGTACTTC
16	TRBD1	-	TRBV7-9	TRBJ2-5	CASSSYSKTGEETQYF	TGTGCCAGCAGCTCGTATAGTAAAACAGGGGAAGAGACCCAGTACTTC
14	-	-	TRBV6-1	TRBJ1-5	CASRGRGGQQPQHF	TGTGCCAGCAGGGGGAGGGGGGGCCAGCAGCCCCAGCATTTT
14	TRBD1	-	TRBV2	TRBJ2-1	CASSEVGTVNEQFF	TGTGCCAGCAGTGAAGTCGGGACAGTAAATGAGCAGTTCTTC
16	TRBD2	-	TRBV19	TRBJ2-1	CASSIFGTTPPNEQFF	TGTGCCAGTAGTATTTTTGGGACTACGCCACCCAATGAGCAGTTCTTC
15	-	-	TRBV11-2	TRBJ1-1	CASSLVLSGRTEAFF	TGTGCCAGCAGCTTAGTTCTATCGGGGAGGACTGAAGCTTTCTTT
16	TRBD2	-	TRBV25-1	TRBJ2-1	CASSIRAGGNYNEQFF	TGTGCCAGCAGTATCCGAGCGGGAGGGAACTACAATGAGCAGTTCTTC
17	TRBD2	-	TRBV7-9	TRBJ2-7	CASSLGETSGPTYEQYF	TGTGCCAGCAGCTTAGGGGAAACTAGCGGCCCCACCTACGAGCAGTACTTC
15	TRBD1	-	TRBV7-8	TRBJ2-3	CASSLGTGSTDTQYF	TGTGCCAGCAGCTTAGGGACAGGGAGCACAGATACGCAGTATTTT
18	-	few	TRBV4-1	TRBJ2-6	CASSPWRTGRSGANVLTF	TGCGCCAGCAGTCCCTGGAGAACGGGGAGATCTGGGGCCAACGTCCTGACTTTC
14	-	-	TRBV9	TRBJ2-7	CASSTQGGLYEQYF	TGTGCCAGCAGCACACAGGGCGGCCTCTACGAGCAGTACTTC
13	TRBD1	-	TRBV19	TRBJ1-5	CASLQGGNQPQHF	TGTGCCAGCCTACAGGGGGGCAATCAGCCCCAGCATTTT
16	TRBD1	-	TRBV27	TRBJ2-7	CASSGTGTASIYEQYF	TGTGCCAGCAGTGGCACAGGGACAGCCTCAATTTACGAGCAGTACTTC
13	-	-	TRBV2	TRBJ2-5	CASRPDWVKTQYF	TGTGCCAGCAGACCGGACTGGGTAAAGACCCAGTACTTC
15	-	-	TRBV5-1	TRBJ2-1	CASVEGVSSYNEQFF	TGCGCCAGCGTCGAGGGGGTTAGCTCCTACAATGAGCAGTTCTTC
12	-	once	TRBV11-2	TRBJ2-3	CASRSIGDTQYF	TGTGCCAGCAGATCAATCGGAGATACGCAGTATTTT
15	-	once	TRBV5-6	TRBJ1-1	CASSAYRAKNTEAFF	TGTGCCAGCAGCGCGTACAGGGCCAAGAACACTGAAGCTTTCTTT
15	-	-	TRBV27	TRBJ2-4	CASSSYRESKNIQYF	TGTGCCAGCAGTTCATACCGGGAGAGTAAAAACATTCAGTACTTC
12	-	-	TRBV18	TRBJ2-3	CASSPYTDTQYF	TGTGCCAGCTCACCCTACACAGATACGCAGTATTTT
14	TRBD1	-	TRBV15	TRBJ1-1	CATSTGQGAGEAFF	TGTGCCACCAGCACGGGACAGGGGGCGGGTGAAGCTTTCTTT
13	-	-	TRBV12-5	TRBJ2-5	CASGIASQETQYF	TGTGCTAGTGGTATAGCGTCTCAAGAGACCCAGTACTTC
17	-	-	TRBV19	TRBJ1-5	CASSIGLGLERGQPQHF	TGTGCCAGTAGTATAGGTCTGGGACTCGAGAGGGGTCAGCCCCAGCATTTT
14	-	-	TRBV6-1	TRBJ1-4	CASSEGEGNEKLFF	TGTGCCAGCAGTGAGGGGGAGGGCAATGAAAAACTGTTTTTT
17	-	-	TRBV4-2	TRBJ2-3	CASSQEERALGTDTQYF	TGTGCCAGCAGCCAAGAGGAGCGGGCCTTGGGCACAGATACGCAGTATTTT
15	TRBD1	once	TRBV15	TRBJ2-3	CATRDSLFPTDTQYF	TGTGCCACCCGGGACAGCTTATTTCCAACAGATACGCAGTATTTT
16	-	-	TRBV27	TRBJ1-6	CATRYGGGSYNSPLHF	TGTGCCACCCGTTACGGGGGAGGATCCTATAATTCACCCCTCCACTTT
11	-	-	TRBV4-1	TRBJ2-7	CASSQAGEQYF	TGCGCCAGCAGCCAAGCCGGGGAGCAGTACTTC
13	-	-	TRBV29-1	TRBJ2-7	CSVRLVNLYEQYF	TGCAGCGTCCGACTCGTAAACCTCTACGAGCAGTACTTC
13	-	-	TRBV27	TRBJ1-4	CASSSLGRSPLFF	TGTGCCAGCAGTTCCCTAGGGAGAAGTCCCTTGTTTTTT
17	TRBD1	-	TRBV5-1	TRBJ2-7	CASSFRSGEQGAYEQYF	TGCGCCAGCAGCTTTCGATCGGGAGAACAGGGGGCCTACGAGCAGTACTTC
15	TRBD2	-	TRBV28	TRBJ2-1	CASSLVAGEQGEQFF	TGTGCCAGCAGTTTAGTAGCGGGAGAGCAAGGGGAGCAGTTCTTC
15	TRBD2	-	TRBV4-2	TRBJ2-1	CASSQSLAAYNEQFF	TGTGCCAGCAGCCAATCACTAGCGGCGTACAATGAGCAGTTCTTC
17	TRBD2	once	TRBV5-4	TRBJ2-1	CASSLGLAGGGYNEQFF	TGTGCCAGCAGCCTGGGACTAGCGGGAGGGGGCTACAATGAGCAGTTCTTC
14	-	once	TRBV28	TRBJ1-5	CASSLGGARQPQHF	TGTGCCAGCAGTTTAGGAGGGGCACGGCAGCCCCAGCATTTT
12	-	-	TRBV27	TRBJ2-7	CASFGKEYEQYF	TGTGCCAGCTTCGGGAAGGAGTACGAGCAGTACTTC
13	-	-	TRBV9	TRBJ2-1	CASSPSRGNEQFF	TGTGCCAGCAGCCCAAGCAGGGGCAATGAGCAGTTCTTC
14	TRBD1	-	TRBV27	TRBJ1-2	CASSFGQGALRYTF	TGTGCCAGCAGTTTCGGACAGGGGGCACTACGCTACACCTTC
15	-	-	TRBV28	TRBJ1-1	CASSLLGRGNTEAFF	TGTGCCAGCAGTTTATTGGGCAGGGGGAACACTGAAGCTTTCTTT
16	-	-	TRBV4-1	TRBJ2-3	CASSQEVSASTDTQYF	TGCGCCAGCAGCCAAGAGGTCAGCGCCAGCACAGATACGCAGTATTTT